These T cell receptor beta chains were read from a single sample in a study of beta chain features in type 1 diabetes. Clones were sequenced by immunoSEQ multiplex PCR, and TCRdb holds only the in-frame ones, with some missing. In the table there are approximately 130,000 clones, 15% to 20% of which are singletons. The material sequenced was central memory CD4+ T cells from blood. Receptors were obtained from a young man with type 1 diabetes. The CDR3 runs from the conserved cysteine through the conserved F or W. D genes are given only for firm matches. Clone size is shown for a subset of rows, as once, few, many or a class of expanded clone.

abundance: .; d_gene: .; v_gene: TRBV5-6; len: 13; j_gene: TRBJ1-6; CDR3aa: CASSLERRGPLHF; CDR3nt: TGTGCCAGCAGCTTGGAGAGGCGGGGACCCCTCCACTTT
abundance: .; d_gene: .; v_gene: TRBV30; len: 16; j_gene: TRBJ2-3; CDR3aa: CAWSVRQASSTDTQYF; CDR3nt: TGTGCCTGGAGTGTACGACAGGCGTCTAGCACAGATACGCAGTATTTT
abundance: many; d_gene: .; v_gene: TRBV18; len: 15; j_gene: TRBJ2-1; CDR3aa: CASSLTGFSYNEQFF; CDR3nt: TGTGCCAGCTCACTAACAGGATTCTCCTACAATGAGCAGTTCTTC
abundance: .; d_gene: .; v_gene: TRBV9; len: 16; j_gene: TRBJ2-1; CDR3aa: CASSVAGALSYNEQFF; CDR3nt: TGTGCCAGCAGCGTAGCGGGGGCCCTCTCCTACAATGAGCAGTTCTTC
abundance: .; d_gene: .; v_gene: TRBV18; len: 15; j_gene: TRBJ1-4; CDR3aa: CASSPPNRGNEKLFF; CDR3nt: TGTGCCAGCTCACCACCGAACCGGGGGAATGAAAAACTGTTTTTT
abundance: .; d_gene: TRBD2; v_gene: TRBV4-1; len: 20; j_gene: TRBJ2-1; CDR3aa: CASSQPRGLAGEVSYNEQFF; CDR3nt: TGCGCCAGCAGCCAACCCCGAGGGCTAGCGGGAGAGGTGTCCTACAATGAGCAGTTCTTC
abundance: .; d_gene: TRBD1; v_gene: TRBV7-2; len: 13; j_gene: TRBJ1-4; CDR3aa: CASSPDRGEKLFF; CDR3nt: TGTGCCAGCAGCCCCGACAGGGGTGAAAAACTGTTTTTT
abundance: .; d_gene: TRBD2; v_gene: TRBV5-1; len: 18; j_gene: TRBJ2-1; CDR3aa: CASSLNPGGAGVPYEQFF; CDR3nt: TGCGCCAGCAGCTTAAATCCCGGGGGAGCGGGAGTCCCCTATGAGCAGTTCTTC
abundance: .; d_gene: TRBD2; v_gene: TRBV18; len: 15; j_gene: TRBJ2-7; CDR3aa: CASSGSTSGGHEQYF; CDR3nt: TGTGCCAGCTCCGGCTCGACTAGCGGGGGACACGAGCAGTACTTC
abundance: many; d_gene: TRBD1; v_gene: TRBV5-4; len: 14; j_gene: TRBJ1-4; CDR3aa: CASSLQGAQEKLFF; CDR3nt: TGTGCCAGCAGCTTACAGGGGGCGCAAGAAAAACTGTTTTTT
abundance: .; d_gene: .; v_gene: TRBV7-3; len: 14; j_gene: TRBJ2-3; CDR3aa: CASSLRGAADTQYF; CDR3nt: TGTGCCAGCAGCTTACGGGGGGCAGCAGATACGCAGTATTTT
abundance: .; d_gene: .; v_gene: TRBV7-6; len: 17; j_gene: TRBJ1-6; CDR3aa: CASSSQGGGSYNSPLHF; CDR3nt: TGTGCCAGCAGCTCACAGGGAGGGGGCTCCTATAATTCACCCCTCCACTTT
abundance: .; d_gene: .; v_gene: TRBV7-9; len: 15; j_gene: TRBJ2-1; CDR3aa: CASSLGTISYNEQFF; CDR3nt: TGTGCCAGCAGCTTAGGAACGATCTCCTACAATGAGCAGTTCTTC
abundance: few; d_gene: .; v_gene: TRBV21-1; len: 11; j_gene: TRBJ2-7; CDR3aa: CASSLPYEQYF; CDR3nt: TGTGCCAGCAGTTTACCCTACGAGCAGTACTTC
abundance: few; d_gene: .; v_gene: TRBV6-5; len: 14; j_gene: TRBJ1-5; CDR3aa: CASRDPRGGQPQHF; CDR3nt: TGTGCCAGCAGGGACCCCCGCGGGGGTCAGCCCCAGCATTTT
abundance: few; d_gene: .; v_gene: TRBV2; len: 13; j_gene: TRBJ1-2; CDR3aa: CASSPGPGYGYTF; CDR3nt: TGTGCCAGCAGCCCGGGGCCCGGGTATGGCTACACCTTC
abundance: .; d_gene: TRBD1; v_gene: TRBV5-4; len: 16; j_gene: TRBJ1-3; CDR3aa: CASSVGQGARGNTIYF; CDR3nt: TGTGCCAGCAGCGTGGGACAGGGCGCCCGTGGAAACACCATATATTTT
abundance: .; d_gene: .; v_gene: TRBV7-2; len: 13; j_gene: TRBJ2-7; CDR3aa: CASSLTGYGEQYF; CDR3nt: TGTGCCAGCAGCTTAACAGGGTACGGCGAGCAGTACTTC
abundance: .; d_gene: .; v_gene: TRBV29-1; len: 15; j_gene: TRBJ2-7; CDR3aa: CSVDSGSASPYEQYF; CDR3nt: TGCAGCGTTGATTCGGGTTCGGCTTCCCCCTACGAGCAGTACTTC
abundance: many; d_gene: .; v_gene: TRBV28; len: 12; j_gene: TRBJ2-7; CDR3aa: CASSQSSYEQYF; CDR3nt: TGTGCCAGCAGCCAAAGCTCCTACGAGCAGTACTTC
abundance: few; d_gene: .; v_gene: TRBV2; len: 13; j_gene: TRBJ2-1; CDR3aa: CASSGAEWFKQFF; CDR3nt: TGTGCCAGCAGCGGGGCGGAGTGGTTCAAGCAGTTCTTC
abundance: few; d_gene: TRBD1; v_gene: TRBV28; len: 14; j_gene: TRBJ1-4; CDR3aa: CASSLNRGKEKLFF; CDR3nt: TGTGCCAGCAGCCTTAACAGGGGGAAGGAAAAACTGTTTTTT
abundance: .; d_gene: TRBD2; v_gene: TRBV15; len: 15; j_gene: TRBJ2-7; CDR3aa: CATSRDRGTSNEQYF; CDR3nt: TGTGCCACCAGCAGAGATCGAGGGACTAGCAACGAGCAGTACTTC
abundance: few; d_gene: .; v_gene: TRBV6-6; len: 14; j_gene: TRBJ2-7; CDR3aa: CASSTGWSSYEQYF; CDR3nt: TGTGCCAGCAGTACAGGGTGGAGCTCCTACGAGCAGTACTTC
abundance: .; d_gene: .; v_gene: TRBV7-2; len: 15; j_gene: TRBJ2-4; CDR3aa: CASSLTPIGKNIQYF; CDR3nt: TGTGCCAGCAGCTTAACCCCCATCGGTAAAAACATTCAGTACTTC
abundance: .; d_gene: .; v_gene: TRBV18; len: 12; j_gene: TRBJ2-7; CDR3aa: CASSPLGDEQYF; CDR3nt: TGTGCCAGCTCACCACTAGGGGACGAGCAGTACTTC
abundance: .; d_gene: .; v_gene: TRBV5-1; len: 12; j_gene: TRBJ2-2; CDR3aa: CASSSNHGELFF; CDR3nt: TGCGCCAGCAGCTCTAATCACGGGGAGCTGTTTTTT
abundance: few; d_gene: .; v_gene: TRBV7-3; len: 13; j_gene: TRBJ2-5; CDR3aa: CASSLTVQETQYF; CDR3nt: TGTGCCAGCAGCTTAACCGTCCAAGAGACCCAGTACTTC
abundance: many; d_gene: TRBD1; v_gene: TRBV2; len: 15; j_gene: TRBJ2-2; CDR3aa: CASSDRGLDTGELFF; CDR3nt: TGTGCCAGCAGTGACAGGGGGCTGGACACCGGGGAGCTGTTTTTT
abundance: .; d_gene: .; v_gene: TRBV6-5; len: 15; j_gene: TRBJ1-5; CDR3aa: CASSLQGYSNQPQHF; CDR3nt: TGTGCCAGCAGCCTTCAGGGGTACAGCAATCAGCCCCAGCATTTT
abundance: few; d_gene: .; v_gene: TRBV7-2; len: 14; j_gene: TRBJ2-5; CDR3aa: CASSLQSVQETQYF; CDR3nt: TGTGCCAGCAGCTTACAATCAGTCCAAGAGACCCAGTACTTC
abundance: .; d_gene: .; v_gene: TRBV2; len: 13; j_gene: TRBJ2-1; CDR3aa: CASSEAGRPRSFF; CDR3nt: TGTGCCAGCAGTGAAGCTGGGCGGCCCCGTTCGTTCTTC
abundance: few; d_gene: TRBD1; v_gene: TRBV6-1; len: 12; j_gene: TRBJ2-4; CDR3aa: CASSNLGTGPYF; CDR3nt: TGTGCCAGCAGTAATTTGGGGACAGGTCCTTACTTC
abundance: .; d_gene: TRBD1; v_gene: TRBV7-2; len: 16; j_gene: TRBJ2-3; CDR3aa: CASSRQGAPSTDTQYF; CDR3nt: TGTGCCAGCAGCCGACAGGGGGCCCCTAGCACAGATACGCAGTATTTT
abundance: many; d_gene: .; v_gene: TRBV18; len: 14; j_gene: TRBJ2-4; CDR3aa: CASSLQASKNIQYF; CDR3nt: TGTGCCAGCTCACTACAGGCCTCCAAAAACATTCAGTACTTC
abundance: .; d_gene: .; v_gene: TRBV7-7; len: 13; j_gene: TRBJ2-3; CDR3aa: CASSLAVTDTQYF; CDR3nt: TGTGCTAGCAGCTTAGCGGTCACAGATACGCAGTATTTT
abundance: .; d_gene: TRBD1; v_gene: TRBV29-1; len: 15; j_gene: TRBJ1-1; CDR3aa: CSVEDARTGATEAFF; CDR3nt: TGCAGCGTTGAAGACGCTAGGACAGGGGCCACTGAAGCTTTCTTT
abundance: .; d_gene: .; v_gene: TRBV2; len: 14; j_gene: TRBJ2-3; CDR3aa: CASSESPSTDTQYF; CDR3nt: TGTGCCAGCAGTGAAAGCCCATCCACAGATACGCAGTATTTT
abundance: few; d_gene: TRBD2; v_gene: TRBV30; len: 15; j_gene: TRBJ2-5; CDR3aa: CAWSATSGGAETQYF; CDR3nt: TGTGCCTGGAGTGCGACTAGCGGGGGGGCGGAGACCCAGTACTTC
abundance: once; d_gene: TRBD1; v_gene: TRBV30; len: 15; j_gene: TRBJ2-7; CDR3aa: CAWSAVGQGGHEQYF; CDR3nt: TGTGCCTGGAGTGCCGTTGGACAGGGGGGCCACGAGCAGTACTTC
abundance: few; d_gene: .; v_gene: TRBV4-3; len: 16; j_gene: TRBJ2-3; CDR3aa: CASSLISPGGVNTQYF; CDR3nt: TGCGCCAGCAGCCTTATCTCCCCAGGCGGAGTAAATACGCAGTATTTT
abundance: .; d_gene: TRBD1; v_gene: TRBV14; len: 15; j_gene: TRBJ1-2; CDR3aa: CASSQGTGESYGYTF; CDR3nt: TGTGCCAGCAGCCAAGGGACAGGGGAGAGCTATGGCTACACCTTC
abundance: .; d_gene: .; v_gene: TRBV4-2; len: 13; j_gene: TRBJ2-6; CDR3aa: CASLVSGANVLTF; CDR3nt: TGTGCCAGCCTCGTATCTGGGGCCAACGTCCTGACTTTC
abundance: few; d_gene: TRBD2; v_gene: TRBV7-9; len: 13; j_gene: TRBJ2-3; CDR3aa: CASTQLAEGAQYF; CDR3nt: TGTGCCAGCACCCAACTAGCGGAGGGGGCGCAGTATTTT
abundance: .; d_gene: .; v_gene: TRBV2; len: 11; j_gene: TRBJ2-3; CDR3aa: CASNTRGDEYF; CDR3nt: TGTGCCAGCAATACCAGGGGAGACGAGTATTTT
abundance: once; d_gene: TRBD1; v_gene: TRBV30; len: 12; j_gene: TRBJ1-4; CDR3aa: CAWRLSSGQMGF; CDR3nt: TGTGCCTGGAGGCTAAGCTCGGGACAGATGGGTTTT
abundance: .; d_gene: .; v_gene: TRBV4-3; len: 15; j_gene: TRBJ1-2; CDR3aa: CASSQVASPFYGYTF; CDR3nt: TGCGCCAGCAGCCAAGTCGCATCGCCCTTCTATGGCTACACCTTC
abundance: few; d_gene: .; v_gene: TRBV7-9; len: 16; j_gene: TRBJ1-5; CDR3aa: CASSPGLGYSNQPQHF; CDR3nt: TGTGCCAGCAGCCCAGGGCTGGGTTATAGCAATCAGCCCCAGCATTTT
abundance: .; d_gene: .; v_gene: TRBV6-5; len: 14; j_gene: TRBJ1-5; CDR3aa: CASSYGQSNQPQHF; CDR3nt: TGTGCCAGCAGTTACGGCCAGAGCAATCAGCCCCAGCATTTT
abundance: few; d_gene: .; v_gene: TRBV2; len: 11; j_gene: TRBJ2-3; CDR3aa: CASSLTDTQYF; CDR3nt: TGTGCCAGCAGTTTGACAGATACGCAGTATTTT
abundance: few; d_gene: .; v_gene: TRBV28; len: 14; j_gene: TRBJ2-7; CDR3aa: CASSWDGFSYEQYF; CDR3nt: TGTGCCAGCAGTTGGGACGGCTTCTCCTACGAGCAGTACTTC
abundance: few; d_gene: .; v_gene: TRBV4-3; len: 13; j_gene: TRBJ2-7; CDR3aa: CASSQGGAYEQYF; CDR3nt: TGCGCCAGCAGCCAAGGGGGGGCCTACGAGCAGTACTTC
abundance: many; d_gene: TRBD1; v_gene: TRBV27; len: 14; j_gene: TRBJ1-4; CDR3aa: CASRAGGVNEKLFF; CDR3nt: TGTGCCAGCCGGGCAGGGGGAGTGAACGAAAAACTGTTTTTT
abundance: .; d_gene: TRBD1; v_gene: TRBV29-1; len: 13; j_gene: TRBJ1-1; CDR3aa: CSVVGQGKTEAFF; CDR3nt: TGCAGCGTTGTGGGACAGGGGAAGACTGAAGCTTTCTTT
abundance: many; d_gene: .; v_gene: TRBV4-2; len: 16; j_gene: TRBJ2-2; CDR3aa: CASSQNTGTETGELFF; CDR3nt: TGTGCCAGCAGCCAGAACACCGGGACGGAAACCGGGGAGCTGTTTTTT